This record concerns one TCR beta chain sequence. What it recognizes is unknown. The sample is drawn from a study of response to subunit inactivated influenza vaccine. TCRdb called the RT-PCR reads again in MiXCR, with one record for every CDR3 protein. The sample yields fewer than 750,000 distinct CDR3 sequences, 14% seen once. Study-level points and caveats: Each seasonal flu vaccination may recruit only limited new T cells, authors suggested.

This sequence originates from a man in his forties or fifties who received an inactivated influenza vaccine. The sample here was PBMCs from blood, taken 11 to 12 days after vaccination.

The CDR3 loop is CASSREIAGGRAGELFF. CDR3 DNA sequence: TGTGCCAGCAGCCGAGAAATAGCGGGGGGGCGGGCCGGGGAGCTGTTTTTT. V is TRBV4-2 and J is TRBJ2-2; 11 nucleotides agree with TRBD2. The CDR3 loop spans 17 amino acids. Per the germline V gene, CDR1 is LGHNA and CDR2 is YNFKEQ. With 4 bases clipped from V and 6 bases from J, the junction kept 10 bases outside the gene matches.